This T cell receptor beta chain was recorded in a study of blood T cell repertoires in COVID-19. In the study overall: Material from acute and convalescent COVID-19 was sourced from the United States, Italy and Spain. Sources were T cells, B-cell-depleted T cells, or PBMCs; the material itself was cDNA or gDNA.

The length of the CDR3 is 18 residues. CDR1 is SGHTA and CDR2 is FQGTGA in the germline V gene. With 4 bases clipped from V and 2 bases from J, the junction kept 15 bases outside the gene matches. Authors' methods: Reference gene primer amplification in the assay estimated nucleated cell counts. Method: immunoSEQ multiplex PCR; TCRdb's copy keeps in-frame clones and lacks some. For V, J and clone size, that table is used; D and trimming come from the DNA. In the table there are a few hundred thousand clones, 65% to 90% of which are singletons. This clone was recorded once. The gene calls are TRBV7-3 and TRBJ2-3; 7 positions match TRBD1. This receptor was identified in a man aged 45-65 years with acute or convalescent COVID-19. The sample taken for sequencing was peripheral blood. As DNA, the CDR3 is TGTGCCAGCAGCTCCTCCTTCCCGGGACAGCTACACACAGATACGCAGTATTTT. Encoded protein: CASSSSFPGQLHTDTQYF.